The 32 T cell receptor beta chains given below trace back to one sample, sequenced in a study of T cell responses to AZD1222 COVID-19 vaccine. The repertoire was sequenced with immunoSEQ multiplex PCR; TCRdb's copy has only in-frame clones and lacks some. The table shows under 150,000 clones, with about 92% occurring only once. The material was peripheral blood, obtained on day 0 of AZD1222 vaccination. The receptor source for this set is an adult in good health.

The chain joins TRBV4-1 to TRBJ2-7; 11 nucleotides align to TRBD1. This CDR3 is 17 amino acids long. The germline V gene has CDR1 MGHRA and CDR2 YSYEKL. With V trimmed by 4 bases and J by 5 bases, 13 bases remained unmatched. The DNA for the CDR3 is TGCGCCAGCAGCCTGACTGAGGACAGGGGGCGGTTTGACGAGCAGTACTTC. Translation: CASSLTEDRGRFDEQYF.

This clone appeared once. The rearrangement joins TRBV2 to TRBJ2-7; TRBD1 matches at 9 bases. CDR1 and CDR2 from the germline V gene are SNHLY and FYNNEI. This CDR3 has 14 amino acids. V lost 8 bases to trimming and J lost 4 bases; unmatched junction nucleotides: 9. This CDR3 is CASAAGTGSYEQYF. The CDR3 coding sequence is TGTGCCAGCGCCGCGGGGACAGGGTCGTACGAGCAGTACTTC.

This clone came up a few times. CDR3 protein: CASTSTGYGYTF. As DNA, the CDR3 is TGTGCCAGCACCTCGACAGGGTATGGCTACACCTTC. V usage is TRBV6-6 and J usage is TRBJ1-2; 7 nucleotides line up with TRBD1. Germline V gene sequence: CDR1 MNHNY, CDR2 SVGAGI (reference sequence). The CDR3 is made up of 12 amino acids. V was pared by 7 bases and J by 5 bases, with 4 bases of the junction left unmatched.

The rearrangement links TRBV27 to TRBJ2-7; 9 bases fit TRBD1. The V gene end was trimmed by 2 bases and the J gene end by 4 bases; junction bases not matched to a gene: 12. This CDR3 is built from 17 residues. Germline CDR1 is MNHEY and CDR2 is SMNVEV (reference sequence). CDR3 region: CASSLKGPGTGRYEQYF. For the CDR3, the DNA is TGTGCCAGCAGTTTAAAGGGCCCCGGGACAGGGAGGTACGAGCAGTACTTC.

The chain's CDR3 is CASSRAGGRGDTQYF. The CDR3 DNA reads TGTGCCAGCAGCAGAGCGGGGGGGCGGGGAGATACGCAGTATTTT. The gene calls are TRBV5-4 and TRBJ2-3, with 10 nucleotides matching TRBD2. V gave up 4 bases and J gave up 5 bases; unmatched junction bases: 7. CDR3 size: 15 residues. Germline V gene sequence: CDR1 SGHNT, CDR2 YYREEE (reference sequence).

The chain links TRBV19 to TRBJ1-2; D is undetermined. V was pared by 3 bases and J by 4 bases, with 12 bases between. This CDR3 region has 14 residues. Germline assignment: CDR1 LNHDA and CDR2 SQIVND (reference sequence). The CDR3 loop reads CASSIRQLLYGYTF. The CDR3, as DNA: TGTGCCAGTAGTATCAGGCAGCTACTCTATGGCTACACCTTC.

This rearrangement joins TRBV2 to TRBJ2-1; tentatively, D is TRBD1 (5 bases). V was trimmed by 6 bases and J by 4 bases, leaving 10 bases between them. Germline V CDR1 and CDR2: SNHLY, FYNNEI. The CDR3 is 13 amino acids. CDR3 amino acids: CASRETAYNEQFF. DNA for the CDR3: TGTGCCAGCAGGGAGACAGCTTACAATGAGCAGTTCTTC. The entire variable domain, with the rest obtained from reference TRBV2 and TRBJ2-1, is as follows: EPEVTQTPSHQVTQMGQEVILRCVPISNHLYFYWYRQILGQKVEFLVSFYNNEISEKSEIFDDQFSVERPDGSNFTLKIRSTKLEDSAMYFCASRETAYNEQFFGPGTRLTVL.

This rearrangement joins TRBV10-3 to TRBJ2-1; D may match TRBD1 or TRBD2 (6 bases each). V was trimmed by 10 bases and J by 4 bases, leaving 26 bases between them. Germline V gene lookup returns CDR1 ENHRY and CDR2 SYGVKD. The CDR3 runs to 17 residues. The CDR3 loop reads CASLPGHAVGGYNEQFF. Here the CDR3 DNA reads TGTGCCAGCTTACCGGGACACGCGGTCGGGGGTTACAATGAGCAGTTCTTC.

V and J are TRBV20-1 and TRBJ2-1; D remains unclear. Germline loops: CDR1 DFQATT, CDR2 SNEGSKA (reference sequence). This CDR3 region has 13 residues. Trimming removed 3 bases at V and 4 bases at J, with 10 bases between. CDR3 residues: CSASESFYNEQFF. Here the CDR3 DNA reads TGCAGTGCTAGTGAATCGTTTTACAATGAGCAGTTCTTC.

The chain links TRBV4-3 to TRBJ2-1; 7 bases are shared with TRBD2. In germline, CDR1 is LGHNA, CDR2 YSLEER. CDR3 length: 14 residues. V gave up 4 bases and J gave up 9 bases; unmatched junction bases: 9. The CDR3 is CASSPEWRETEQFF. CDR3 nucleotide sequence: TGCGCCAGCAGCCCGGAGTGGCGGGAGACTGAGCAGTTCTTC.

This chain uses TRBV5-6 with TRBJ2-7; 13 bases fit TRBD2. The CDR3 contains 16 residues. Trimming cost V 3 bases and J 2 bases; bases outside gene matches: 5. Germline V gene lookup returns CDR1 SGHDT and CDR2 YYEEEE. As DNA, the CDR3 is TGTGCCAGCAGCTCGTTGACTAGCGGGGGGCCCTACGAGCAGTACTTC. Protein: CASSSLTSGGPYEQYF. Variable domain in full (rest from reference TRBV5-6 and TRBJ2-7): DAGVTQSPTHLIKTRGQQVTLRCSPKSGHDTVSWYQQALGQGPQFIFQYYEEEERQRGNFPDRFSGHQFPNYSSELNVNALLLGDSALYLCASSSLTSGGPYEQYFGPGTRLTVT.

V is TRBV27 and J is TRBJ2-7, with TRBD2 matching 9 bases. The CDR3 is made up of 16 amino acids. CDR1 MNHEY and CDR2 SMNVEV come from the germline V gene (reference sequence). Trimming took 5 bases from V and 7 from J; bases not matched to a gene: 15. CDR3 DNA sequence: TGTGCCAGCAGTCATTCAAGGGGTAGCGGGAGTGAAGAGCAGTACTTC. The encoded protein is CASSHSRGSGSEEQYF.

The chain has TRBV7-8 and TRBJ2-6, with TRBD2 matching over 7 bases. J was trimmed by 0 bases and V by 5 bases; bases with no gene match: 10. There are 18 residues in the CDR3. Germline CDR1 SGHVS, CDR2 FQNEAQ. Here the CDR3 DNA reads TGTGCCAGCAGCCCGCTGGGAGGGGCGTTCTCTGGGGCCAACGTCCTGACTTTC. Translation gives CASSPLGGAFSGANVLTF.

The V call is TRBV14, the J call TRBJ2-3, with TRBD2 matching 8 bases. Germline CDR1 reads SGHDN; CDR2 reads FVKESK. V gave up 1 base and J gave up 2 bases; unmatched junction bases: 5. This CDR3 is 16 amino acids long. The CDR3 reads CASSQGTSRHTDTQYF. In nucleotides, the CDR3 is TGTGCCAGCAGCCAAGGGACTAGCCGACACACAGATACGCAGTATTTT.

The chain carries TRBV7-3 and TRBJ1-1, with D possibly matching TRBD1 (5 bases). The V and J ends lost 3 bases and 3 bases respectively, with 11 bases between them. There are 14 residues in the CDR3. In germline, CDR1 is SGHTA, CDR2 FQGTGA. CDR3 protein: CASSFGGLDTEAFF. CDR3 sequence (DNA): TGTGCCAGCAGCTTTGGGGGATTGGACACTGAAGCTTTCTTT.

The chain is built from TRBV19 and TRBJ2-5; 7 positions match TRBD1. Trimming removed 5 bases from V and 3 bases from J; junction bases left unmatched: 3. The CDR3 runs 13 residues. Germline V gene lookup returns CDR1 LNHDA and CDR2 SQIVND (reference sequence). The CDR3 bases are TGTGCCAGTAGTGACCAGGGGGAAGAGACCCAGTACTTC. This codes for CASSDQGEETQYF.

The chain's CDR3 is CASMRVGSPNDYEQYF. The CDR3 nucleotides read TGTGCCAGCATGAGGGTAGGATCCCCGAACGACTACGAGCAGTACTTC. The chain links TRBV27 to TRBJ2-7, with a tentative D call TRBD2 (5 bases). Trimming left V 7 bases short and J 3 bases short, with 22 bases between. CDR1 is MNHEY, CDR2 SMNVEV, per germline (reference sequence). The CDR3 is 16 amino acids.

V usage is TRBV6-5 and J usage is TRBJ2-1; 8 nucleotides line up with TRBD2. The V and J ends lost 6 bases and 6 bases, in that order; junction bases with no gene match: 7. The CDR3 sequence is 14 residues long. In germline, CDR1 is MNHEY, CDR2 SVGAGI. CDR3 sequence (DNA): TGTGCCAGCAGAAAGAGCGGGACTAGCAATGAGCAGTTCTTC. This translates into CASRKSGTSNEQFF.

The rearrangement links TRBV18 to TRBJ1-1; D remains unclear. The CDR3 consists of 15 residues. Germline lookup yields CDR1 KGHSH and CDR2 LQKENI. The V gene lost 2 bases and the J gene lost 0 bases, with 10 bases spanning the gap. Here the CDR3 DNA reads TGTGCCAGCTCACCAACTGCCATACTGAACACTGAAGCTTTCTTT. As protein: CASSPTAILNTEAFF. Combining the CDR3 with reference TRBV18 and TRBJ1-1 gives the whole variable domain NAGVMQNPRHLVRRRGQEARLRCSPMKGHSHVYWYRQLPEEGLKFMVYLQKENIIDESGMPKERFSAEFPKEGPSILRIQQVVRGDSAAYFCASSPTAILNTEAFFGQGTRLTVV.

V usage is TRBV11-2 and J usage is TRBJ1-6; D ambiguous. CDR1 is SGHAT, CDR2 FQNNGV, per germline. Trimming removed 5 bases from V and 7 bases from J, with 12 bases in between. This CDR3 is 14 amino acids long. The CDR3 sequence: CASSPLGGNSPLHF. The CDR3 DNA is TGTGCCAGCAGCCCGCTAGGCGGCAATTCACCCCTCCACTTT.

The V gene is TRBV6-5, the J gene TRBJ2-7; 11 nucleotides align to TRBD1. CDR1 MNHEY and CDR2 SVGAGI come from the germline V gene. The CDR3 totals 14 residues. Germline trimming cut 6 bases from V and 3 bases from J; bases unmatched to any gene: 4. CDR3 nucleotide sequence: TGTGCCAGCAGCCCGGGACAGGGGGACTACGAGCAGTACTTC. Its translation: CASSPGQGDYEQYF.

CDR3 sequence: CASSFQGPSEKLFF. The CDR3 DNA is TGTGCCAGCAGCTTTCAGGGCCCTTCGGAAAAACTGTTTTTT. The chain combines TRBV5-4 with TRBJ1-4, with a weak D call TRBD1 (5 bases). The CDR3 loop spans 14 amino acids. Germline loops: CDR1 SGHNT, CDR2 YYREEE (reference sequence). V shed 2 bases and J shed 8 bases, with 13 bases lying between them.

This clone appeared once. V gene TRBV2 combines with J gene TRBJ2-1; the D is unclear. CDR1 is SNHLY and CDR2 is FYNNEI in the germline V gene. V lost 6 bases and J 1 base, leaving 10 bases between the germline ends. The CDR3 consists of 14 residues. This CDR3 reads CASRDPRSYNEQFF. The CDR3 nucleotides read TGTGCCAGCAGAGATCCCAGGTCCTACAATGAGCAGTTCTTC.

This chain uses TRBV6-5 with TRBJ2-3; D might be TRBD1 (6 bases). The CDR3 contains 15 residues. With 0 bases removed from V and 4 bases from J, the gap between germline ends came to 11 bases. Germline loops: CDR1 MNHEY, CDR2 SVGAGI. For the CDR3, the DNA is TGTGCCAGCAGTTACTCGGACAGCCGAGCAGATACGCAGTATTTT. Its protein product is CASSYSDSRADTQYF.

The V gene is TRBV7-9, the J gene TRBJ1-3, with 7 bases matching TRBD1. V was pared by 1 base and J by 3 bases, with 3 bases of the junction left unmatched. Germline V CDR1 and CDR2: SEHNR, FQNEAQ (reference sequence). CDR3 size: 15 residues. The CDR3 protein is CASSLEGTVGNTIYF. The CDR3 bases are TGTGCCAGCAGCTTAGAGGGGACAGTTGGAAACACCATATATTTT.

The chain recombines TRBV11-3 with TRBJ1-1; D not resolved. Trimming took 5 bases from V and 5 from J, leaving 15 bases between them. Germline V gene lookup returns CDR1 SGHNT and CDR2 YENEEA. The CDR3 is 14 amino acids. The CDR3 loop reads CASSPSREWTEAFF. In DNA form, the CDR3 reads TGTGCCAGCAGCCCCTCCCGTGAATGGACTGAAGCTTTCTTT.

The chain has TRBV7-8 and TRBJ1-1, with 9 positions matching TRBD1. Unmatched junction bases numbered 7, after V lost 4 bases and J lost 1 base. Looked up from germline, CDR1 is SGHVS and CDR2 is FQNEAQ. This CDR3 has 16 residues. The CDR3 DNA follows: TGTGCCAGCAGCTCCCGACAGGGGGAAAGGAACACTGAAGCTTTCTTT. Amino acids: CASSSRQGERNTEAFF. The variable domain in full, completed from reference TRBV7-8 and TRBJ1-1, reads GAGVSQSPRYKVAKRGQDVALRCDPISGHVSLFWYQQALGQGPEFLTYFQNEAQLDKSGLPSDRFFAERPEGSVSTLKIQRTQQEDSAVYLCASSSRQGERNTEAFFGQGTRLTVV.

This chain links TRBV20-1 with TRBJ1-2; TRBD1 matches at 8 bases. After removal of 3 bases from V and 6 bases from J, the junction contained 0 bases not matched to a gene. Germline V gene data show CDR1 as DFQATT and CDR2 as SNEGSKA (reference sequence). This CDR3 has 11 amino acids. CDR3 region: CSASRGHGYTF. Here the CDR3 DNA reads TGCAGTGCTAGCAGGGGGCATGGCTACACCTTC.

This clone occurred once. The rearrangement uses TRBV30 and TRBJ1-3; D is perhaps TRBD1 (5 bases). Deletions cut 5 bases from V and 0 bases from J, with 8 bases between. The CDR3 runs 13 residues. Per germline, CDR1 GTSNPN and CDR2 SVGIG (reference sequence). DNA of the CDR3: TGTGCCTGGGGGGCCAGCTCTGGAAACACCATATATTTT. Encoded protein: CAWGASSGNTIYF.

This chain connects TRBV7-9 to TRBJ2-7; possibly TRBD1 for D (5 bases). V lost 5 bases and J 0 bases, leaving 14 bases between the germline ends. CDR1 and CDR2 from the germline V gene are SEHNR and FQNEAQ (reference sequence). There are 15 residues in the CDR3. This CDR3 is CASSRDSDNSYEQYF. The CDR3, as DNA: TGTGCCAGCAGCCGAGATTCGGACAACTCCTACGAGCAGTACTTC.

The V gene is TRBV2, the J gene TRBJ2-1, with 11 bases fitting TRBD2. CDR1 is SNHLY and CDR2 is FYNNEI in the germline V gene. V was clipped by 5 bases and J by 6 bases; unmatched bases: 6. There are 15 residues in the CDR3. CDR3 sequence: CASSTGTSGTNEQFF. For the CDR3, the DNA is TGTGCCAGCAGTACCGGGACTAGCGGTACCAATGAGCAGTTCTTC.

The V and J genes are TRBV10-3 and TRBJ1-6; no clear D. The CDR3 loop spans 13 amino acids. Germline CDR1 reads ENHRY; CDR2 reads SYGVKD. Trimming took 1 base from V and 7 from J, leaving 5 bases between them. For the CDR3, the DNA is TGTGCCATCAGTGAGTTGGGGAATTCACCCCTCCACTTT. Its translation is CAISELGNSPLHF.